The rows below give T cell receptor beta chains drawn from one sample of a study of blood T cell repertoires in COVID-19. Repertoires were generated with immunoSEQ multiplex PCR, while TCRdb's copy carries only in-frame clones and drops some. The table includes about 360,000 clones, about 83% detected once. Material: peripheral blood. The receptors come from a young man with active or convalescent COVID-19. Both conserved end residues are part of each CDR3. The D gene is left open where the match is weak. Where a row states a size, it is once, few, many or the class of an expanded clone; other rows omit it.

TRBV4-2	TRBD1	NA	TRBJ1-2	CASSQDSGQGDYGYTF	TGTGCCAGCAGCCAAGATTCGGGACAGGGGGACTATGGCTACACCTTC
TRBV28	TRBD1	NA	TRBJ1-5	CASSGQFGYQPQHF	TGTGCCAGCTCGGGACAGTTTGGGTATCAGCCCCAGCATTTT
TRBV28	TRBD2	NA	TRBJ2-1	CASSDGTSGFAYNEQFF	TGTGCCAGCAGTGACGGGACTAGCGGGTTCGCCTACAATGAGCAGTTCTTC
TRBV13	TRBD1	NA	TRBJ1-5	CASSRPRDSLSNQPQHF	TGTGCCAGCAGCAGACCCCGGGACAGCCTTAGCAATCAGCCCCAGCATTTT
TRBV6-6	TRBD1	NA	TRBJ2-3	CASSYLTGGYTDTQYF	TGTGCCAGCAGTTACCTGACAGGGGGATACACAGATACGCAGTATTTT
TRBV6-2/TRBV6-3	TRBD1	NA	TRBJ2-5	CASSYGTGDPGETQYF	TGTGCCAGCAGTTACGGGACAGGTGACCCTGGGGAGACCCAGTACTTC
TRBV4-3	TRBD2	NA	TRBJ2-3	CASSRTSGSHTQYF	TGCGCCAGCAGCCGGACTAGCGGGAGCCATACGCAGTATTTT
TRBV27	TRBD2	NA	TRBJ2-2	CASTQLGLAGDRTGELFF	TGTGCCAGCACTCAACTAGGACTAGCGGGAGATCGGACCGGGGAGCTGTTTTTT
TRBV12-3/TRBV12-4	TRBD1	NA	TRBJ2-7	CASSLDRFYEQYF	TGTGCCAGCAGTCTGGACAGGTTCTACGAGCAGTACTTC
TRBV30	NA	NA	TRBJ2-3	CAFDGGTDTQYF	TGTGCCTTTGATGGGGGGACAGATACGCAGTATTTT
TRBV13	NA	NA	TRBJ2-1	CATLSVSSYNEQFF	TGTGCCACCCTTTCCGTGAGCTCCTACAATGAGCAGTTCTTC
TRBV11-3	TRBD1	once	TRBJ1-5	CASSETGNQPQHF	TGTGCCAGCAGCGAGACAGGGAATCAGCCCCAGCATTTT
TRBV19	NA	NA	TRBJ1-2	CASSSTLRSGYGYTF	TGTGCCAGTAGTAGTACTTTGCGGAGTGGCTATGGCTACACCTTC
TRBV7-3	NA	NA	TRBJ1-1	CASSQAGAGTEAFF	TGTGCCAGCAGCCAGGCGGGGGCGGGCACTGAAGCTTTCTTT
TRBV4-1	TRBD1	NA	TRBJ2-6	CASSAVGTGLAGANVLTF	TGCGCCAGCAGCGCAGTAGGGACAGGGTTGGCTGGGGCCAACGTCCTGACTTTC
TRBV27	NA	NA	TRBJ1-1	CASSLGRGTEAFF	TGTGCCAGCAGTTTAGGCAGGGGCACTGAAGCTTTCTTT
TRBV5-1	TRBD1	once	TRBJ1-6	CASSLGQGYNSPLHF	TGCGCCAGCAGCTTGGGACAGGGTTATAATTCACCCCTCCACTTT
TRBV6-6	NA	NA	TRBJ2-2	CASSPGSGLFF	TGTGCCAGCAGTCCGGGGAGTGGGCTGTTTTTT
TRBV2	NA	NA	TRBJ1-2	CASPSAGPLGFRDYGYTF	TGTGCCAGCCCGTCGGCGGGCCCCCTGGGCTTTAGGGACTATGGCTACACCTTC
TRBV18	NA	NA	TRBJ1-1	CASSGTGANTEAFF	TGTGCCAGCTCAGGAACAGGCGCGAACACTGAAGCTTTCTTT
TRBV6-5	NA	NA	TRBJ1-2	CASSSGGGVNYGYTF	TGTGCCAGCAGCTCAGGAGGCGGGGTTAACTATGGCTACACCTTC
TRBV5-4	TRBD2	few	TRBJ2-7	CASSQLAGGYEQYF	TGTGCCAGCAGCCAATTGGCGGGAGGATACGAGCAGTACTTC
TRBV27	TRBD1	NA	TRBJ2-5	CASRPIRGLGETQYF	TGTGCCAGCAGGCCGATCAGGGGGCTTGGGGAGACCCAGTACTTC
TRBV25-1	TRBD2	NA	TRBJ2-1	CASTPSRGGVQNEQFF	TGTGCCAGCACCCCCTCCCGGGGGGGAGTCCAAAATGAGCAGTTCTTC
TRBV3-1/TRBV3-2	TRBD1	NA	TRBJ1-2	CASSLARGNGYTF	TGTGCCAGCAGCCTCGCCAGGGGGAATGGCTACACCTTC
TRBV5-6	NA	few	TRBJ2-7	CASSRDISYEQYF	TGTGCCAGCAGCCGGGACATCTCCTACGAGCAGTACTTC
TRBV7-8	TRBD1	NA	TRBJ2-2	CASSLLTGSNTGELFF	TGTGCCAGCAGCTTACTGACAGGGTCGAACACCGGGGAGCTGTTTTTT
TRBV28	NA	NA	TRBJ1-1	CASSPPMNTEAFF	TGTGCCAGCAGTCCCCCAATGAACACTGAAGCTTTCTTT
TRBV5-1	NA	few	TRBJ1-4	CASNSGEMEKLFF	TGCGCCAGCAACTCAGGGGAGATGGAAAAACTGTTTTTT
TRBV30	NA	NA	TRBJ1-4	CAWSVGGKREKLFF	TGTGCCTGGAGTGTTGGAGGGAAGCGTGAAAAACTGTTTTTT
TRBV11-2	NA	few	TRBJ1-1	CASSQGQKNTEAFF	TGTGCCAGCAGCCAGGGACAAAAGAACACTGAAGCTTTCTTT
TRBV5-1	NA	NA	TRBJ1-2	CASSSGQTYGYTF	TGCGCCAGCAGCTCGGGTCAGACCTATGGCTACACCTTC
TRBV28	TRBD1	NA	TRBJ1-1	CASSHTKGADTEAFF	TGTGCCAGCAGTCACACGAAGGGGGCGGACACTGAAGCTTTCTTT
TRBV6-5	NA	NA	TRBJ1-2	CASSPGGYGYTF	TGTGCCAGCAGCCCCGGAGGATATGGCTACACCTTC
TRBV3-1/TRBV3-2	NA	NA	TRBJ2-1	CASSPMWDVSGDEQFF	TGTGCCAGCAGCCCGATGTGGGATGTCTCAGGGGATGAGCAGTTCTTC
TRBV4-2	NA	once	TRBJ1-4	CASSPFRGVNEKLFF	TGTGCCAGCAGCCCCTTTCGGGGGGTTAATGAAAAACTGTTTTTT
TRBV18	TRBD1	NA	TRBJ1-2	CASSPKTGANYGYTF	TGTGCCAGCTCGCCCAAGACAGGGGCGAACTATGGCTACACCTTC
TRBV7-9	NA	few	TRBJ2-1	CASSFARNNEQFF	TGTGCCAGCAGCTTCGCGCGTAACAATGAGCAGTTCTTC
TRBV28	TRBD2	NA	TRBJ2-2	CASRTSGYTGELFF	TGTGCCAGTAGGACTAGCGGATACACCGGGGAGCTGTTTTTT
TRBV18	TRBD2	few	TRBJ2-1	CASSPSRGGSDEQFF	TGTGCCAGCTCACCATCTCGGGGGGGCTCCGATGAGCAGTTCTTC
TRBV7-3	TRBD2	few	TRBJ2-1	CASSLIGLAGGSYNEQFF	TGTGCCAGCAGCTTAATAGGACTAGCGGGAGGCTCCTACAATGAGCAGTTCTTC
TRBV9	NA	NA	TRBJ1-2	CASSVVWYRPNYGYTF	TGTGCCAGCAGCGTAGTATGGTACAGACCTAACTATGGCTACACCTTC
TRBV6-5	NA	NA	TRBJ2-7	CASSYSREAGEQYF	TGTGCCAGCAGTTACTCAAGGGAGGCGGGCGAGCAGTACTTC
TRBV21-1	NA	NA	TRBJ2-7	CASSKGTGGPEQYF	TGTGCCAGCAGCAAAGGGACGGGGGGACCCGAGCAGTACTTC
TRBV3-1/TRBV3-2	NA	NA	TRBJ1-2	CASSQGGGYTF	TGTGCCAGCAGCCAAGGGGGCGGCTACACCTTC
TRBV19	TRBD1	NA	TRBJ1-1	CASSIARQGVGAFF	TGTGCCAGTAGTATAGCCCGACAGGGTGTGGGAGCTTTCTTT
TRBV6-5	NA	few	TRBJ1-3	CASRQDSGNTIYF	TGTGCCAGTAGGCAGGACTCTGGAAACACCATATATTTT
TRBV7-3	TRBD2	NA	TRBJ2-1	CASSLGLGLAAHNEQFF	TGTGCCAGCAGCTTAGGCCTGGGACTAGCGGCGCACAATGAGCAGTTCTTC
TRBV4-3	NA	NA	TRBJ1-1	CASSLLGRGNTEAFF	TGCGCCAGCAGCCTCCTTGGGCGGGGGAACACTGAAGCTTTCTTT
TRBV30	TRBD1	NA	TRBJ2-6	CAWSVGYTGAPRSGANVLTF	TGTGCCTGGAGTGTAGGGTATACAGGGGCCCCAAGGTCTGGGGCCAACGTCCTGACTTTC
TRBV7-2	NA	NA	TRBJ1-2	CASSLESGNYGYTF	TGTGCCAGCAGCTTAGAATCAGGCAACTATGGCTACACCTTC
TRBV11-2	NA	once	TRBJ2-1	CASSLDTGAYNEQFF	TGTGCCAGCAGCTTAGACACCGGGGCCTACAATGAGCAGTTCTTC